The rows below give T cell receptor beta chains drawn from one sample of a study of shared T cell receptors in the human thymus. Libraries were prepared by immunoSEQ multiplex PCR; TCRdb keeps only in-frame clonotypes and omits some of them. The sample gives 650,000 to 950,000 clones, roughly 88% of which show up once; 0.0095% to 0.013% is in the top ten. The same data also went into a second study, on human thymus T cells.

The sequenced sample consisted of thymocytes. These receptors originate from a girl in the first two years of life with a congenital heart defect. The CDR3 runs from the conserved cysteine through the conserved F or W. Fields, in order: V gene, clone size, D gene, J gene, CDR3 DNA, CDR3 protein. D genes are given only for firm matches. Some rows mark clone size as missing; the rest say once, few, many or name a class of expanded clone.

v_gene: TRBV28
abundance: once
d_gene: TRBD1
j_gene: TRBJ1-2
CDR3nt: TGTGCCAGCAGTGGGACAGACCCTAACTATGGCTACACCTTC
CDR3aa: CASSGTDPNYGYTF

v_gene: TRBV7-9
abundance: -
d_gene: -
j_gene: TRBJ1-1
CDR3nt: TGTGCCAGCAGCTCCCCGGGGCGGGGGCGAGACACTGAAGCTTTCTTT
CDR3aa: CASSSPGRGRDTEAFF

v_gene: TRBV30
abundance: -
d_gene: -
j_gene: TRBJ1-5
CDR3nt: TGTGCCTGGAGTGTCCTAGGTCAGCCCCAGCATTTT
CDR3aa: CAWSVLGQPQHF

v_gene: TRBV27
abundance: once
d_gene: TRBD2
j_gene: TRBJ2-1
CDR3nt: TGTGCCAGCACCACCTTAGCGGGGGGGCGTGAGCAGTTCTTC
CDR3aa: CASTTLAGGREQFF

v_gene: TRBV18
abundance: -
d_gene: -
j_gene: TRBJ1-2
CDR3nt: TGTGCCAGCTCACGAATAGGCGGTCCCCTCTCCCGTGGCTACACCTTC
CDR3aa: CASSRIGGPLSRGYTF

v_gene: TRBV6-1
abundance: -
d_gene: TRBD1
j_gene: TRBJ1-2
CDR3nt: TGTGCCAGCAGTGAAAGTTTCGGAGGGACAGGGGGTTTGGTCTATGGCTACACCTTC
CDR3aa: CASSESFGGTGGLVYGYTF

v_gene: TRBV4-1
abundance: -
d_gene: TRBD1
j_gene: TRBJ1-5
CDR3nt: TGCGCCAGCAGCCACGCCCTTAACGACAGGGACAATCAGCCCCAGCATTTT
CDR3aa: CASSHALNDRDNQPQHF

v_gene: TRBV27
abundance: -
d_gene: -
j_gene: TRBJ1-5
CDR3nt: TGTGCCAGCAGTCAGGCCCATGGGCTTCGGCAGCCCCAGCATTTT
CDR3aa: CASSQAHGLRQPQHF

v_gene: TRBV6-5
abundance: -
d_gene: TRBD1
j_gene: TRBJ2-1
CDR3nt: TGTGCCAGCAGTTACGGATTACTACAGGGGGACAATGAGCAGTTCTTC
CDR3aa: CASSYGLLQGDNEQFF

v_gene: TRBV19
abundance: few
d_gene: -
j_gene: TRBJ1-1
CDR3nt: TGTGCCAGTAGTGGGCCCCAACCACCGAACACTGAAGCTTTCTTT
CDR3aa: CASSGPQPPNTEAFF

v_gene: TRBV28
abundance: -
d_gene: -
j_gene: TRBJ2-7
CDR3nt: TGTGCCAGCAGTCCCCTGTCCTACGAGCAGTACTTC
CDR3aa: CASSPLSYEQYF

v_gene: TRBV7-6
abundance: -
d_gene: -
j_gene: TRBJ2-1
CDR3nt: TGTGCCAGCAGCTTTAACGCGCAACAGGGAACCGAAAATGAGCAGTTCTTC
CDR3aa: CASSFNAQQGTENEQFF

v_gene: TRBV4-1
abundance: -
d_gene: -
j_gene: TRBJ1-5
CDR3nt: TGCGCCAGCAGCCAAGGGGTGGGCAGCTATAGCAATCAGCCCCAGCATTTT
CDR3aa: CASSQGVGSYSNQPQHF

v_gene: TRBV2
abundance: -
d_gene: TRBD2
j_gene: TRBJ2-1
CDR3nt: TGTGCCAGCAGTGGACTAGCGGGGGACCCATACAATGAGCAGTTCTTC
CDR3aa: CASSGLAGDPYNEQFF

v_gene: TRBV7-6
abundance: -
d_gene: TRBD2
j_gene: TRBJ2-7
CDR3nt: TGTGCCAGCAGCTTAGAAGGGGCTAGCGGGGAGTCCTACGAGCAGTACTTC
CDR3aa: CASSLEGASGESYEQYF